This entry lists 23 T cell receptor beta chains sequenced from one sample in a study of blood T cell repertoires in COVID-19. Using immunoSEQ multiplex PCR, the repertoire was profiled, and TCRdb retains in-frame clones only, with some absent. In the table there are 100,000 to 150,000 clones, 80% to 85% of which are singletons. Sequences were obtained from PBMCs or T cells enriched from blood (not recorded which). Source of these receptors: a woman aged 30 to 39 who had recovered from COVID-19.

The rearrangement uses TRBV6-5 and TRBJ2-5; 9 positions agree with TRBD1. The CDR3 is made up of 14 amino acids. CDR1 and CDR2 from the germline V gene are MNHEY and SVGAGI. The junction had 2 bases not matched to a gene; V was cut back by 2 bases and J by 4 bases. The CDR3 nucleotides are TGTGCCAGCAGTTACGACAGGGGGGGAGAGACCCAGTACTTC. Translating gives CASSYDRGGETQYF.

The rearrangement joins TRBV12-2 to TRBJ2-7; the DNA was not compared with TRBD2, the D call given in the table. TRBV12-2 is a documented pseudogene. The CDR3 spans 15 residues. CDR3 region: CASRLAGNGGYEQYF. The CDR3 coding sequence is TGTGCAAGTCGCTTAGCGGGGAACGGAGGCTACGAGCAGTACTTC.

V usage is TRBV5-4 and J usage is TRBJ1-1; 8 bases match TRBD1. Per the germline V gene, CDR1 is SGHNT and CDR2 is YYREEE (reference sequence). V dropped 4 bases and J dropped 2; count of bases not matched to a gene: 4. The CDR3 sequence is 14 residues long. DNA of the CDR3: TGTGCCAGCAGCCCGCAGGGGGCTAACACTGAAGCTTTCTTT. It specifies CASSPQGANTEAFF.

The chain recombines TRBV4-2 with TRBJ1-6; D gene unclear. Germline CDR1 reads LGHNA; CDR2 reads YNFKEQ. The V gene lost 0 bases and the J gene lost 0 bases, with 12 bases spanning the gap. The CDR3 is 18 residues long. In DNA form, the CDR3 reads TGTGCCAGCAGCCAAGATTGGGGAGGGAGCTCCTATAATTCACCCCTCCACTTT. Amino acids: CASSQDWGGSSYNSPLHF.

The rearrangement uses TRBV20-1 and TRBJ2-7, with D possibly TRBD1 on 6 matching bases. Trimming pared 3 bases from V and 1 base from J, leaving 10 bases between. Germline-derived CDR1 and CDR2 are DFQATT and SNEGSKA (reference sequence). This CDR3 contains 13 residues. The CDR3 region is CSASWQGSYEQYF. The DNA for the CDR3 is TGCAGTGCTAGTTGGCAGGGGTCCTACGAGCAGTACTTC.

The chain links TRBV7-6 to TRBJ2-1, with 8 bases lining up with TRBD2. Germline V gives CDR1 SGHVS, CDR2 FNYEAQ. The trim removed 0 bases at V and 8 bases at J, leaving 3 bases unmatched. The CDR3 runs to 14 residues. This chain's CDR3 is CASSLAGTRDEQFF. In DNA, the CDR3 is TGTGCCAGCAGCTTAGCGGGGACTAGGGATGAGCAGTTCTTC.

The gene calls are TRBV2 and TRBJ2-1; 11 bases match TRBD2. The CDR3 has 15 amino acids. The germline CDR1 and CDR2 sequences are SNHLY and FYNNEI. V shed 6 bases and J 2 bases; nucleotides not matched to a gene: 3. CDR3 loop: CASRGTSGTYNEQFF. CDR3 bases: TGTGCCAGCAGGGGGACTAGCGGTACCTACAATGAGCAGTTCTTC.

CDR3 loop: CASSLDLAPTGELFF. The CDR3 region has the DNA TGTGCCAGCAGCTTAGACCTAGCGCCAACCGGGGAGCTGTTTTTT. The chain employs TRBV11-3 and TRBJ2-2, with D perhaps TRBD2 (6 bases). The CDR3 is 15 amino acids. Trimming left V 0 bases short and J 5 bases short, with 10 bases between. Germline V gives CDR1 SGHNT, CDR2 YENEEA.

The chain uses TRBV6-5 and TRBJ1-4; D ambiguous. CDR3 length equals 15 residues. The germline gives CDR1 MNHEY, CDR2 SVGAGI. V was shortened by 0 bases and J by 8 bases, with 13 bases between the two germline ends. The DNA of the CDR3 is TGTGCCAGCAGTTACTCAGGCAGGTTTAGGGAAAAACTGTTTTTT. This codes for CASSYSGRFREKLFF.

The sample holds one count of this clone. This chain connects TRBV5-6 to TRBJ1-1; weak D call: TRBD1 (5 bases). Germline CDR1 SGHDT, CDR2 YYEEEE. CDR3 length equals 18 residues. V was pared by 2 bases and J by 4 bases, with 24 bases between. The CDR3 here is CASSFVLFGGGGGTEAFF. The CDR3 coding sequence is TGTGCCAGCAGCTTTGTTTTATTCGGGGGAGGAGGCGGCACTGAAGCTTTCTTT.

V and J are TRBV18 and TRBJ2-1; D not resolved. Trimming took off 8 bases at V and 0 bases at J, with 11 bases between the two ends. Germline V lookup: CDR1 KGHSH, CDR2 LQKENI. The CDR3 covers 14 residues. In DNA, the CDR3 is TGTGCCAGCCACCGCCCGAGCTCCTACAATGAGCAGTTCTTC. Its translation is CASHRPSSYNEQFF.

The chain employs TRBV11-2 and TRBJ2-3, with 9 positions matching TRBD1. Germline assignment: CDR1 SGHAT and CDR2 FQNNGV. The CDR3 sequence is 15 residues long. Losses at the gene ends were 5 bases for V and 4 bases for J; bases not matched to a gene: 7. The CDR3 DNA is TGTGCCAGCAGCAAATACAGGGGGCGGTCAGATACGCAGTATTTT. Translation: CASSKYRGRSDTQYF.

The chain carries TRBV5-1 and TRBJ2-7; D remains unclear. The V end was cut by 0 bases, the J end by 0 bases, with 7 bases between. Germline V lookup: CDR1 SGHRS, CDR2 YFSETQ. CDR3 length equals 14 residues. The CDR3 here is CASSLVVPSYEQYF. CDR3 in DNA: TGCGCCAGCAGCTTGGTAGTCCCCTCCTACGAGCAGTACTTC.

The table lists this clone with a count of one. The rearrangement uses TRBV5-5 and TRBJ1-5; a possible D gene is TRBD1 (5 bases). Trimming shortened V by 0 bases and J by 6 bases, and 13 bases separated the two germline ends. Germline loops: CDR1 SGHKS, CDR2 YYEKEE (reference sequence). The CDR3 is made up of 15 amino acids. The CDR3 region is CASSLAGGSFQPQHF. CDR3 nucleotides: TGTGCCAGCAGCTTGGCCGGGGGGTCCTTTCAGCCCCAGCATTTT.

This chain links TRBV7-8 with TRBJ2-2, with TRBD2 matching over 7 bases. Germline V gives CDR1 SGHVS, CDR2 FQNEAQ. The trim removed 4 bases at V and 1 base at J, leaving 9 bases unmatched. The length of the CDR3 is 17 residues. The CDR3 spells CASSSVGGTVNTGELFF. CDR3 nucleotides: TGTGCCAGCAGCTCCGTCGGGGGGACGGTGAACACCGGGGAGCTGTTTTTT.

The J gene is TRBJ2-5, the V gene TRBV11-2, with 10 nucleotides matching TRBD2. Trimming took 5 bases from V and 5 from J; bases not matched to a gene: 14. The CDR3 runs to 17 residues. Germline V gives CDR1 SGHAT, CDR2 FQNNGV. This CDR3 reads CASSVPVAGGYGETQYF. The CDR3 DNA reads TGTGCCAGCAGCGTACCTGTAGCGGGAGGATACGGTGAGACCCAGTACTTC.

This chain connects TRBV12-3 or TRBV12-4 to TRBJ1-2; D is possibly TRBD1 (5 bases). Trimming cost V 6 bases and J 8 bases, with 16 bases left between them. CDR3 length: 13 residues. CDR3 region: CASSSTQGGGYTF. The CDR3 region has the DNA TGTGCCAGCAGCTCGACTCAGGGAGGAGGCTACACCTTC.

This chain connects TRBV11-2 to TRBJ2-4; possible D gene TRBD1, 6 bases. The CDR3 is 16 residues long. Trimming stripped 1 base from V and 0 bases from J, with 10 bases between. The V gene's germline CDR1 is SGHAT and CDR2 FQNNGV. The CDR3 bases are TGTGCCAGCAGCTTAGGACAGGCCCTAGCCAAAAACATTCAGTACTTC. This encodes CASSLGQALAKNIQYF.

J is TRBJ2-1 and V is TRBV5-8, with 10 bases matching TRBD2. After removal of 4 bases from V and 4 bases from J, the junction contained 5 bases not matched to a gene. CDR1 and CDR2 from the germline V gene are SGHTS and YDEGEE. This CDR3 has 15 amino acids. CDR3 amino acids: CASSPGLAKYNEQFF. CDR3 nucleotide sequence: TGTGCCAGCAGCCCGGGACTAGCGAAATACAATGAGCAGTTCTTC. Full variable domain (outside the CDR3, taken from reference TRBV5-8 and TRBJ2-1): EAGVTQSPTHLIKTRGQQATLRCSPISGHTSVYWYQQALGLGLQFLLWYDEGEERNRGNFPPRFSGRQFPNYSSELNVNALELEDSALYLCASSPGLAKYNEQFFGPGTRLTVL.

The chain combines TRBV19 with TRBJ1-3, with D unresolved. CDR1 and CDR2 from the germline V gene are LNHDA and SQIVND (reference sequence). The V gene lost 0 bases and the J gene lost 2 bases, with 8 bases spanning the gap. This CDR3 is built from 15 residues. CDR3 nucleotides: TGTGCCAGTAGTATAGAAGCCCTGCCTGGAAACACCATATATTTT. Encoded protein: CASSIEALPGNTIYF.

The V and J genes are TRBV18 and TRBJ1-1; no clear D. The CDR3 covers 13 residues. Germline CDR1 and CDR2: KGHSH and LQKENI. With 2 bases removed from V and 6 bases from J, the gap between germline ends came to 10 bases. For the CDR3, the DNA is TGTGCCAGCTCACCAGATGAGAGGGCTGAAGCTTTCTTT. It yields the protein CASSPDERAEAFF.

V and J are TRBV14 and TRBJ1-4, with a tentative D call TRBD1 (5 bases). Per the germline V gene, CDR1 is SGHDN and CDR2 is FVKESK. This CDR3 region has 14 residues. With 4 bases removed from V and 8 bases from J, the gap between germline ends came to 14 bases. CDR3 sequence reads: CASSRQGSDEKLFF. The CDR3, as DNA: TGTGCCAGCAGCCGCCAGGGTTCCGACGAAAAACTGTTTTTT.

This chain joins TRBV30 and TRBJ1-1; D call uncertain. The CDR3 contains 11 residues. Germline V gene lookup returns CDR1 GTSNPN and CDR2 SVGIG (reference sequence). Deletions cut 4 bases from V and 4 bases from J, with 7 bases between. For the CDR3, the DNA is TGTGCCTGGACGGTTAGCACTGAAGCTTTCTTT. Protein sequence: CAWTVSTEAFF.